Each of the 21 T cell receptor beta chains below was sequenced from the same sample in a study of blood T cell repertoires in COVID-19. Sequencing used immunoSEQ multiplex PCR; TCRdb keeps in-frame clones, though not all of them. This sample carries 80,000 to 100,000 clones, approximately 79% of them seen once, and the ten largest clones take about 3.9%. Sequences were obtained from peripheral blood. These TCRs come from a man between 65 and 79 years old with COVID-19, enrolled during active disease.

CDR3 bases: TGTGCCAGCAGCGTAGGAACGGTGAATCAGCCCCAGCATTTT. Protein sequence: CASSVGTVNQPQHF. The chain couples TRBV9 to TRBJ1-5; D remains ambiguous. The CDR3 is 14 residues long. The V end was cut by 0 bases, the J end by 4 bases, with 8 bases between. Per germline, CDR1 SGDLS and CDR2 YYNGEE.

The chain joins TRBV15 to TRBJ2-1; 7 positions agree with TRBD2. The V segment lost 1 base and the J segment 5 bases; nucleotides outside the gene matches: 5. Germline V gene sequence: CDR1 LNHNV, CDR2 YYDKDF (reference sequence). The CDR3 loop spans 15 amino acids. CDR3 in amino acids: CATSRVAGINNEQFF. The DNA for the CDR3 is TGTGCCACCAGCAGAGTAGCGGGCATAAACAATGAGCAGTTCTTC. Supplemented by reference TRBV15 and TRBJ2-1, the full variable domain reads DAMVIQNPRYQVTQFGKPVTLSCSQTLNHNVMYWYQQKSSQAPKLLFHYYDKDFNNEADTPDNFQSRRPNTSFCFLDIRSPGLGDTAMYLCATSRVAGINNEQFFGPGTRLTVL.

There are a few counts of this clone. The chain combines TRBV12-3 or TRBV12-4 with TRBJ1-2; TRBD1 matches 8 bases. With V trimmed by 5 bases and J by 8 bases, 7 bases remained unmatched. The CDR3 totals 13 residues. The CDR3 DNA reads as TGTGCCAGCAGTATCGGACAGGGAGGCGGCTACACCTTC. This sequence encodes CASSIGQGGGYTF.

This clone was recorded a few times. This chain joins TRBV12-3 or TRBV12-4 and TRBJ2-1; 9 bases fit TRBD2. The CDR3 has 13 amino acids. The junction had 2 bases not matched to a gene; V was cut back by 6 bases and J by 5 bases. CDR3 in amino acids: CASRTSGNNEQFF. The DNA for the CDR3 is TGTGCCAGCAGGACTAGCGGAAACAATGAGCAGTTCTTC.

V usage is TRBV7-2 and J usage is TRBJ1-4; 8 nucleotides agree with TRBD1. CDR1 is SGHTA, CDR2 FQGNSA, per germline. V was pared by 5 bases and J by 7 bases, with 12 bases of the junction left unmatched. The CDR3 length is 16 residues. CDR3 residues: CASSPSPGQGGEKLFF. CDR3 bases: TGTGCCAGCAGCCCCTCCCCCGGACAGGGAGGTGAAAAACTGTTTTTT.

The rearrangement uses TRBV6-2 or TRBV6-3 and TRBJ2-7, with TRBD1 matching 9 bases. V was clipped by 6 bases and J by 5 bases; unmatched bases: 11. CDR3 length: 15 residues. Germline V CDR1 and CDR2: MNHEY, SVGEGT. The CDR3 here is CASSPRGTGNHEQYF. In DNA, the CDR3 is TGTGCCAGCAGCCCTCGTGGGACAGGGAACCACGAGCAGTACTTC.

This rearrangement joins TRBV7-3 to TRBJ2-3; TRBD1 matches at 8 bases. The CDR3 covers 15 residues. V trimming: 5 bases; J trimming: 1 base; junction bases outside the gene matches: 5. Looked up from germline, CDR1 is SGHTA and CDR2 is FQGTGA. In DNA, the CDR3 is TGTGCCAGCAGCCCTACGACAGGGGGCACAGATACGCAGTATTTT. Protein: CASSPTTGGTDTQYF.

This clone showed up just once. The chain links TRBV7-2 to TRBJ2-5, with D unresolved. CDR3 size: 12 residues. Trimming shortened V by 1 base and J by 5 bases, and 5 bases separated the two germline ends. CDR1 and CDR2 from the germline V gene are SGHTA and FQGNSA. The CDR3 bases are TGTGCCAGCAGCTTAGTTGGCGAGACCCAGTACTTC. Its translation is CASSLVGETQYF. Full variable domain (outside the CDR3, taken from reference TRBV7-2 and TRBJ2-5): GAGVSQSPSNKVTEKGKDVELRCDPISGHTALYWYRQSLGQGLEFLIYFQGNSAPDKSGLPSDRFSAERTGGSVSTLTIQRTQQEDSAVYLCASSLVGETQYFGPGTRLLVL.

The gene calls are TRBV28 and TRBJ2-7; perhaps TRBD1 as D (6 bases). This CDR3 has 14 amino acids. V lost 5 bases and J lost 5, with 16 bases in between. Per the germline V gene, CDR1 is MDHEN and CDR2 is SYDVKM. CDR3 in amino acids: CASSDQRQVNEQYF. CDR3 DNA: TGTGCCAGCAGTGACCAACGACAGGTCAACGAGCAGTACTTC.

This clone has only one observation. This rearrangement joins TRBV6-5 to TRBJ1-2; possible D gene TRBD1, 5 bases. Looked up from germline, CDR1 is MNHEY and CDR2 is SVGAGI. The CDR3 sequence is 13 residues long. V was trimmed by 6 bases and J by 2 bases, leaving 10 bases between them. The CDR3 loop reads CASSRTLNYGYTF. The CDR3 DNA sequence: TGTGCCAGCAGCCGGACATTAAACTATGGCTACACCTTC.

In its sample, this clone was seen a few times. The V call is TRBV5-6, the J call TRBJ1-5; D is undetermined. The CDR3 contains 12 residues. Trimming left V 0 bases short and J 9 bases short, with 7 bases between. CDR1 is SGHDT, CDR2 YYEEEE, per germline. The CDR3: CASSLGESPQHF. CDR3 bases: TGTGCCAGCAGCTTGGGGGAGTCGCCCCAGCATTTT.

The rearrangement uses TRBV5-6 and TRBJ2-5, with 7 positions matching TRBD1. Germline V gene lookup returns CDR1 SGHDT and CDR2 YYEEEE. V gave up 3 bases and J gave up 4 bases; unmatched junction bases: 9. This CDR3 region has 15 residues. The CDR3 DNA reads TGTGCCAGCAGCTGGGATCGACAGGGAATAGAGACCCAGTACTTC. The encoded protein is CASSWDRQGIETQYF.

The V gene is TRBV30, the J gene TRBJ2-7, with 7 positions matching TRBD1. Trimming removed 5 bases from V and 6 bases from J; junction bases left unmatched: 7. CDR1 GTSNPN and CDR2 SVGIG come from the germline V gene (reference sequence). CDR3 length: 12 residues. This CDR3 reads CAWETGESEQYF. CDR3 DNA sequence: TGTGCCTGGGAAACAGGGGAGAGCGAGCAGTACTTC.

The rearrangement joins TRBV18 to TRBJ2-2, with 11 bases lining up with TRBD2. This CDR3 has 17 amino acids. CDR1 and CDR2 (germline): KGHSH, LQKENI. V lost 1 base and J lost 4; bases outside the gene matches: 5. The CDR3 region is CASSPLRTSGLTGELFF. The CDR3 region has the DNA TGTGCCAGCTCACCACTACGGACTAGCGGGCTCACCGGGGAGCTGTTTTTT.

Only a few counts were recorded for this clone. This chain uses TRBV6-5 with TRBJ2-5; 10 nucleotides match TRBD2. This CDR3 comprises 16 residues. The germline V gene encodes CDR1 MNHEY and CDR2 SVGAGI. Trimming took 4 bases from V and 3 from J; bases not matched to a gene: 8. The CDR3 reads CASSSFLAGEEETQYF. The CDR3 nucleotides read TGTGCCAGCAGTTCATTTCTAGCGGGAGAGGAAGAGACCCAGTACTTC.

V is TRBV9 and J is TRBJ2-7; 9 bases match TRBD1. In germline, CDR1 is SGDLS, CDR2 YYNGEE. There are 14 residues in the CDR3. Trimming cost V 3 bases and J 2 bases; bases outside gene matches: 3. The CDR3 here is CASSAGQGTYEQYF. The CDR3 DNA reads TGTGCCAGCAGCGCGGGACAGGGTACCTACGAGCAGTACTTC.

The CDR3 sequence: CASASGTPNTGELFF. CDR3 sequence (DNA): TGCGCCAGCGCATCGGGGACTCCGAACACCGGGGAGCTGTTTTTT. This chain joins TRBV5-1 and TRBJ2-2; tentatively, D is TRBD2 (6 bases). Germline CDR1 reads SGHRS; CDR2 reads YFSETQ. V was shortened by 7 bases and J by 0 bases, with 13 bases between the two germline ends. The CDR3 runs to 15 residues. Complete variable domain (other parts from reference TRBV5-1 and TRBJ2-2): KAGVTQTPRYLIKTRGQQVTLSCSPISGHRSVSWYQQTPGQGLQFLFEYFSETQRNKGNFPGRFSGRQFSNSRSEMNVSTLELGDSALYLCASASGTPNTGELFFGEGSRLTVL.

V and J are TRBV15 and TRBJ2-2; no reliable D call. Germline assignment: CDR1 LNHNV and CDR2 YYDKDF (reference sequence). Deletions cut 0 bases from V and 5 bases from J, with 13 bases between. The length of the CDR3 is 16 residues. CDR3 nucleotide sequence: TGTGCCACCAGCAGAGATGCAGGCTATTCGACCGGGGAGCTGTTTTTT. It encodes CATSRDAGYSTGELFF.

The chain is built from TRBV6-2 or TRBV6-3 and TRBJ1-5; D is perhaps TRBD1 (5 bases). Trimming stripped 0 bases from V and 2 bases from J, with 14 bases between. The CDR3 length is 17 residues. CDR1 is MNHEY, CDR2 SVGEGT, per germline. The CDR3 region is CASSYSRGLWGNQPQHF. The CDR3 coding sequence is TGTGCCAGCAGTTACTCCCGGGGACTGTGGGGCAATCAGCCCCAGCATTTT.

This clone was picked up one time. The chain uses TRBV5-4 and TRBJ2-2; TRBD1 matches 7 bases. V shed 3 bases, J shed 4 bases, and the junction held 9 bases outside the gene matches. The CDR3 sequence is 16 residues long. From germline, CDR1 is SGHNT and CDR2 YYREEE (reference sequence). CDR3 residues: CASSSRASGGTGELFF. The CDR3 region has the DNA TGTGCCAGCAGCTCCCGGGCGTCAGGGGGCACCGGGGAGCTGTTTTTT.

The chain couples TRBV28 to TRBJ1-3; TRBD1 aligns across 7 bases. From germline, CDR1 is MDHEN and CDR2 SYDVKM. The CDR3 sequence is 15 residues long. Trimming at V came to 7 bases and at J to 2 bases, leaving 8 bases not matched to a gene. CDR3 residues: CASIEGAHTGNTIYF. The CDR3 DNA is TGTGCCAGCATAGAGGGGGCGCATACTGGAAACACCATATATTTT.